What follows are 7 T cell receptor beta chains derived from one specimen sequenced in a study of T-cell memory formation after mild COVID-19. TCRdb fed the 5' RACE reads into MiXCR, producing one record per CDR3 protein. The sample yields some 300,000 distinct CDR3 sequences, 20% to 25% seen once. Sequencing was performed on PBMCs or a T cell subset sorted from them (not recorded which). These receptors were obtained from a man aged 18 to 30 who had mild COVID-19 (a few samples of this study predate the infection). Cell type and time point are not known.

The rearrangement links TRBV7-6 to TRBJ1-1; D is unclear. Trimming took off 4 bases at V and 2 bases at J, with 11 bases between the two ends. Germline V gives CDR1 SGHVS, CDR2 FNYEAQ. This CDR3 is 14 amino acids long. The CDR3 DNA reads as TGTGCCAGCAGCTACTCGACCGAAAACACTGAAGCTTTCTTT. Its protein product is CASSYSTENTEAFF.

The V gene is TRBV18, the J gene TRBJ1-2, with D uncertain. Trimming took off 2 bases at V and 5 bases at J, with 12 bases between the two ends. This CDR3 is 14 amino acids long. Germline CDR1 is KGHSH and CDR2 is LQKENI. In DNA form, the CDR3 reads TGTGCCAGCTCACCAAATAGGCCGGAGTATGGCTACACCTTC. It is translated as CASSPNRPEYGYTF.

This clonotype was seen a handful of times. This chain connects TRBV6-5 to TRBJ2-5; TRBD2 aligns across 8 bases. Trimming removed 6 bases from V and 4 bases from J; junction bases left unmatched: 10. The CDR3 contains 15 residues. CDR1 is MNHEY, CDR2 SVGAGI, per germline. In DNA, the CDR3 is TGTGCCAGCAGCTACCTGGCGGGGGGTGGAGAGACCCAGTACTTC. Protein product: CASSYLAGGGETQYF.

This clonotype was observed a handful of times. The chain links TRBV21-1 to TRBJ2-7. TRBV21-1 is reported as a pseudogene. There are 13 residues in the CDR3. Here the CDR3 reads CAITASASYEQYF. CDR3 in DNA: TGTGCCATTACAGCGTCCGCCTCCTACGAGCAGTACTTC.

The rearrangement uses TRBV20-1 and TRBJ2-3; tentatively, D is TRBD1 (6 bases). The CDR3 sequence is 13 residues long. Germline assignment: CDR1 DFQATT and CDR2 SNEGSKA (reference sequence). The germline V and J ends were trimmed by 3 bases and 3 bases, with 10 bases remaining between them. CDR3 region: CSASSTGTDTQYF. The CDR3 nucleotides read TGCAGTGCTAGCTCTACAGGGACAGATACGCAGTATTTT.

This clonotype was detected only a few times. The chain couples TRBV7-6 to TRBJ1-2, with a possible D match to TRBD1 (6 bases). V was shortened by 5 bases and J by 7 bases, with 11 bases between the two germline ends. The CDR3 has 12 residues. CDR1 is SGHVS, CDR2 FNYEAQ, per germline. The DNA for the CDR3 is TGTGCCAGCAGCATGACAGGTTTTGGCTACACCTTC. It encodes CASSMTGFGYTF.

The genes are TRBV6-5 and TRBJ2-3; D not resolved. This CDR3 has 13 amino acids. V was pared by 5 bases and J by 6 bases, with 12 bases between. Germline V gene lookup returns CDR1 MNHEY and CDR2 SVGAGI. As DNA, the CDR3 is TGTGCCAGCAGTACCTATAGATTCGATACGCAGTATTTT. It codes for CASSTYRFDTQYF.